The T cell receptor beta chain described here comes from a study of T cell responses to AZD1222 COVID-19 vaccine. Findings and caveats of the study: Repertoires were sampled only after the peak T cell response.

Profiling relied on immunoSEQ multiplex PCR, and the TCRdb table lists in-frame clones only, not all of them. The sample contains 200,000 to 250,000 clones, approximately 94% of which appear only once. The germline V and J ends were trimmed by 8 bases and 4 bases, with 14 bases remaining between them. This CDR3 has 13 residues. Germline values: CDR1 MNHEY, CDR2 SMNVEV (reference sequence). Remarks on this clone: The antigen is unknown.

This sequence was found in an adult in good health. The specimen was peripheral blood, collected on day 0 of MenACWY control vaccination. The chain links TRBV27 to TRBJ1-2; D call uncertain. The CDR3, as DNA: TGTGCCAGCCGAGGAGTCGGAGTCTATGGCTACACCTTC. This gives the protein CASRGVGVYGYTF.